The rows below give T cell receptor beta chains drawn from one sample of a study of blood T cells in healthy people across ages. MiXCR, applied by TCRdb to the 5' RACE reads, yields one record per CDR3 protein. The sample holds about 1.4 million distinct CDR3 sequences, roughly 59% seen once. The sequenced sample was blood. Receptors were obtained from a man aged 18-30 years in good health. The CDR3 runs from the conserved cysteine through the conserved F or W. D genes are given only for firm matches. Clone size is stated in some rows and not others, as once, few, many or a class when expanded.

clone_size	d_call	v_call	j_call	cdr3_length	cdr3_nt	cdr3_aa
-	TRBD1	TRBV5-1	TRBJ2-7	15	TGCGCCAGCAGCTCCTTTCCAGGGACAGCCTACGAGCAGTACTTC	CASSSFPGTAYEQYF
-	TRBD2	TRBV4-2	TRBJ2-5	16	TGTGCCAGCAGCCAAGGGCGGGAGCGGAACCAAGAGACCCAGTACTTC	CASSQGRERNQETQYF
-	-	TRBV28	TRBJ2-1	13	TGTGCCAGCAGTTCCCACGCGGGGACTGAGCAGTTCTTC	CASSSHAGTEQFF
-	-	TRBV11-2	TRBJ1-1	17	TGTGCCAGCAGCCTCACCCCCGCAGGCACGGGGTTAGAACAAGCTTTCTTT	CASSLTPAGTGLEQAFF
-	-	TRBV24-1	TRBJ1-5	14	TGTGCCACCAGTGACCTCACTTCTAATCAGCCCCAGCATTTT	CATSDLTSNQPQHF
once	-	TRBV25-1	TRBJ1-2	14	TGTGCCAGCATGGCGGGGGATCCTAACTATGGCTACACCTTC	CASMAGDPNYGYTF
-	-	TRBV20-1	TRBJ2-7	13	TGCAGTGCGAGAGAGGCAGGGAAGAACGAGCAGTACTTC	CSAREAGKNEQYF
-	-	TRBV20-1	TRBJ2-5	14	TGCAGTGCTAGAGCCCCAGACAAAGAAGAGACCCAGTACTTC	CSARAPDKEETQYF
-	TRBD2	TRBV28	TRBJ2-7	16	TGTGCCAGCAGACAACTAGCGGGAGCCCGGACGGCTGAGCAGTACTTC	CASRQLAGARTAEQYF
-	-	TRBV10-3	TRBJ2-5	13	TGTGCCATCAGTGAGTCGGGGGGAGGGACCCAGTACTTC	CAISESGGGTQYF
-	-	TRBV27	TRBJ2-7	19	TGTGCCAGCAGTTTAAGGAGTGATGGGACCCCCGGGGGACTCTACGAGCAGTACTTC	CASSLRSDGTPGGLYEQYF
few	-	TRBV4-2	TRBJ2-7	14	TGTGCCAGCAGCCAAGAAGGAAGGACGTGGGAGCAGTACTTC	CASSQEGRTWEQYF
-	-	TRBV2	TRBJ2-7	12	TGTGCCAGCAGGCTATCTAGGTACGAGCAGTACTTC	CASRLSRYEQYF
few	-	TRBV3-1	TRBJ2-1	14	TGTGCCAGCAGCCAAGAACCTCCCAACAATGAGCAGTTCTTC	CASSQEPPNNEQFF
-	-	TRBV6-2/TRBV6-3	TRBJ1-1	16	TGTGCCAGCAGTAGGCTAGGAGGACGGCCCAACACTGAAGCTTTCTTT	CASSRLGGRPNTEAFF
-	-	TRBV24-1	TRBJ2-1	12	TGTGCCACCGAGTCCACCAGGGGCGAGCAGTTCTTC	CATESTRGEQFF
-	TRBD2	TRBV7-9	TRBJ2-1	15	TGTGCCAGCAGCATAGGACTAGCGCGTTACAATGAGCAGTTCTTC	CASSIGLARYNEQFF
-	-	TRBV6-5	TRBJ2-7	15	TGTGCCAGCAGTTATACCGGGACCGAGACCTACGGGCAGTACTTC	CASSYTGTETYGQYF
-	TRBD1	TRBV4-3	TRBJ1-4	16	TGCGCCAGCAGCCCCACAGGGGGGAGTACTAATGAAAAACTGTTTTTT	CASSPTGGSTNEKLFF
-	-	TRBV6-6	TRBJ2-1	12	TGTGCCACCGGAAGCTCCTACAATGAGCAGTTCTTC	CATGSSYNEQFF
-	TRBD2	TRBV4-2	TRBJ2-7	17	TGTGCCAGCAGCCACAGACTAGCGGGGGGCGACTACAATGAGCAGTACTTC	CASSHRLAGGDYNEQYF
-	-	TRBV6-1	TRBJ2-4	15	TGTGCCAGCAGCGATGGGGGGGCTAGTCAAAACATTCAGTACTTC	CASSDGGASQNIQYF
-	-	TRBV6-6	TRBJ2-3	17	TGTGCCAGCAAATTACGGGTGTCGCGGGGAAGCACAGATACGCAGTATTTT	CASKLRVSRGSTDTQYF
few	-	TRBV4-1	TRBJ2-4	14	TGCGCCAGCAGCCAGCAGGGTTCCGTTGACATTCAGTACTTC	CASSQQGSVDIQYF
-	TRBD1	TRBV20-1	TRBJ2-3	17	TGCAGTGCTACCCTATCGACAGGGACAGGGGTCACAGATACGCAGTATTTT	CSATLSTGTGVTDTQYF
-	TRBD2	TRBV5-1	TRBJ2-1	15	TGCGCCAGCAGCTTATCTAGCGGGAGTATGTATGAGCAGTTCTTC	CASSLSSGSMYEQFF
-	-	TRBV2	TRBJ1-5	14	TGTGCCAGCAATCTGGGCAGAAAAGATCAGCCCCAGCATTTT	CASNLGRKDQPQHF
-	-	TRBV12-3/TRBV12-4	TRBJ1-1	14	TGTGCCAGCAGTCTTTCGGGGCTGAGGACTGAAGCTTTCTTT	CASSLSGLRTEAFF
-	TRBD1	TRBV5-1	TRBJ1-5	17	TGCGCCAGCAGCGTCGGGACAGGGAGAGATAGCAATCAGCCCCAGCATTTT	CASSVGTGRDSNQPQHF
-	-	TRBV6-5	TRBJ2-7	17	TGTGCCAGCAGTTCCGTCCCAGGGGACACCTTCTCCTACGAGCAGTACTTC	CASSSVPGDTFSYEQYF
-	TRBD1	TRBV9	TRBJ2-7	15	TGTGCCAGCAGCGCCTCCGGGACAGGGATCGACGAGCAGTACTTC	CASSASGTGIDEQYF
-	-	TRBV29-1	TRBJ2-7	15	TGCAGCGTAGGAACCGGCAGGATCCCCTACAATGAGCAGTACTTC	CSVGTGRIPYNEQYF
-	-	TRBV4-3	TRBJ2-1	13	TGCGCCAGCTGCCGACTACTTTACAATGAGCAGTTCTTC	CASCRLLYNEQFF
-	TRBD1	TRBV4-1	TRBJ2-1	15	TGCGCCAGCAAGCAGACAGGGGGCGCCGAGGATGAGCAGTTCTTC	CASKQTGGAEDEQFF
-	-	TRBV5-1	TRBJ1-2	14	TGCGCCAGCAGCTTGGATCCACAGGGTTCTGGCTACACCTTC	CASSLDPQGSGYTF
once	-	TRBV5-1	TRBJ2-1	16	TGCGCCAGCAGCCTGGGGATAGGTCGTACCTACAATGAGCAGTTCTTC	CASSLGIGRTYNEQFF
-	-	TRBV29-1	TRBJ2-1	13	TGCAGCGTTGACTCGGAATCCTACAATGAGCAGTTCTTC	CSVDSESYNEQFF
-	TRBD2	TRBV27	TRBJ2-5	15	TGTGCCAGCAGTTTATCAGCGGGGGGCCAAGAGACCCAGTACTTC	CASSLSAGGQETQYF
-	TRBD1	TRBV20-1	TRBJ2-1	15	TGCAGTGCTACAACCGGACAGGGGGCGCACAATGAGCAGTTCTTC	CSATTGQGAHNEQFF
few	TRBD2	TRBV20-1	TRBJ2-7	15	TGCAGTGTCCCGCGGTGGCGGGAGGCCACCTACGAGCAGTACTTC	CSVPRWREATYEQYF
few	-	TRBV29-1	TRBJ1-1	13	TGCAGCGCCACCACAGTGAAGAACACTGAAGCTTTCTTT	CSATTVKNTEAFF
-	-	TRBV20-1	TRBJ2-7	17	TGCAGTGCTAGGGATAGTATCAAAGGAGACACCATCTACGAGCAGTACTTC	CSARDSIKGDTIYEQYF
-	-	TRBV11-2	TRBJ2-7	12	TGTGCCAGCACCTTAGACAGATACGAGCAGTACTTC	CASTLDRYEQYF
-	TRBD2	TRBV13	TRBJ2-5	16	TGTGCCAGCAGCTCCCGAGCGGGGGGTGGGGAGGAGACCCAGTACTTC	CASSSRAGGGEETQYF
-	-	TRBV4-1	TRBJ2-7	16	TGCGCCAGCAGCCAAGACATCGGGTCGGGCGTGTACGAGCAGTACTTC	CASSQDIGSGVYEQYF
few	-	TRBV19	TRBJ2-3	14	TGTGCCAGTAGTATCCAGGGAAGCACAGATACGCAGTATTTT	CASSIQGSTDTQYF
-	-	TRBV27	TRBJ1-6	15	TGTGCCAGCAGTTTCCAACCCGACAGCAATTCACCCCTCCACTTT	CASSFQPDSNSPLHF
few	-	TRBV6-5	TRBJ2-3	15	TGTGCCAGCAGTTACTCTGAGGACCCCACAGATACGCAGTATTTT	CASSYSEDPTDTQYF
few	-	TRBV6-5	TRBJ1-2	16	TGTGCCAGCAGTTATGAGGGGTCATTTACGTACTATGGCTACACCTTC	CASSYEGSFTYYGYTF
-	-	TRBV3-1	TRBJ2-4	15	TGTGCCAGCAGCCAAAAAGCCACACGCGGAAACATTCAGTACTTC	CASSQKATRGNIQYF